A selection of T cell receptor beta chains follows, all from one sample in a study of blood T cell repertoires in COVID-19. TCRdb keeps only in-frame clones here, not all; method: immunoSEQ multiplex PCR. Among about 73,000 clones listed, around four fifths were seen once. Sequenced sample: peripheral blood. The receptors come from a man older than 75 with active or convalescent COVID-19. Both conserved end residues are part of each CDR3. D genes are given only for firm matches. Clone size appears in some rows only: once, few, many, or a class for an expanded clone.

j_call	v_call	clone_size	d_call	cdr3_aa	cdr3_nt
TRBJ1-3	TRBV5-1	-	-	CASSLVPLSSGNTIYF	TGCGCCAGCAGCTTAGTCCCCCTAAGCTCTGGAAACACCATATATTTT
TRBJ2-2	TRBV25-1	-	TRBD1	CASSDRQGDTGELFF	TGTGCCAGCAGTGATCGGCAGGGGGACACCGGGGAGCTGTTTTTT
TRBJ2-7	TRBV30	-	-	CAYRTRDTAAF	TGTGCCTACCGCACCCGGGACACGGCGGCATTC
TRBJ1-2	TRBV14	-	-	CASSQGSGYTF	TGTGCCAGCAGCCAAGGTAGTGGCTACACCTTC
TRBJ1-1	TRBV7-2	-	-	CASSLIIGGEAFF	TGTGCCAGCAGCTTAATTATAGGGGGTGAAGCTTTCTTT
TRBJ1-4	TRBV6-2/TRBV6-3	once	-	CASSQLLSEKLFF	TGTGCCAGCAGTCAACTACTCTCTGAAAAACTGTTTTTT
TRBJ2-1	TRBV3-1/TRBV3-2	-	-	CASSHRGEENEQFF	TGTGCCAGCAGCCACAGGGGGGAGGAAAATGAGCAGTTCTTC
TRBJ2-1	TRBV10-3	-	TRBD1	CAISESSVTGVREQFF	TGTGCCATCAGTGAGTCAAGCGTGACAGGGGTCCGTGAGCAGTTCTTC
TRBJ2-1	TRBV10-3	-	TRBD1	CAISQGGQGARNEQFF	TGTGCCATCAGCCAGGGGGGACAGGGGGCCAGGAATGAGCAGTTCTTC
TRBJ1-1	TRBV7-2	-	-	CASSPRVAGRTEAFF	TGTGCCAGCAGCCCGAGGGTCGCCGGGAGGACTGAAGCTTTCTTT
TRBJ2-7	TRBV5-4	-	TRBD1	CASSLGLTGAINEQYF	TGTGCCAGCAGCTTGGGGTTGACAGGGGCGATTAACGAGCAGTACTTC
TRBJ1-1	TRBV12-3/TRBV12-4	-	TRBD1	CASSQTGTTEAFF	TGTGCCAGCAGCCAGACAGGGACCACTGAAGCTTTCTTT
TRBJ1-2	TRBV12-3/TRBV12-4	-	-	CASRFTGSYGYTF	TGTGCCAGCAGATTTACAGGTTCCTATGGCTACACCTTC
TRBJ2-1	TRBV28	-	TRBD2	CASESSGRSSYNEQFF	TGTGCCAGCGAATCCAGCGGGAGAAGCTCCTACAATGAGCAGTTCTTC
TRBJ2-1	TRBV5-1	-	-	CASSEVGGGPVNEQFF	TGCGCCAGCAGCGAAGTAGGGGGAGGGCCTGTCAATGAGCAGTTCTTC
TRBJ2-3	TRBV18	-	TRBD1	CASSPGTGGAGRFTDTQYF	TGTGCCAGCTCACCAGGGACAGGGGGCGCCGGGAGGTTCACAGATACGCAGTATTTT
TRBJ2-7	TRBV5-4	-	TRBD1	CASSLLATGLGEQYF	TGTGCCAGCAGCTTGCTTGCGACAGGGTTAGGCGAGCAGTACTTC
TRBJ1-3	TRBV6-5	-	-	CASSLGASSGNTIYF	TGTGCCAGCAGTTTGGGGGCCTCCTCTGGAAACACCATATATTTT
TRBJ1-5	TRBV5-5	-	-	CASSLVAGFGNQPQHF	TGTGCCAGCAGCTTGGTTGCAGGGTTCGGCAATCAGCCCCAGCATTTT
TRBJ2-7	TRBV7-8	-	-	CASSLQLEQYF	TGTGCCAGCAGCCTACAGCTCGAGCAGTACTTC
TRBJ1-1	TRBV15	-	-	CATSRDFRVMNTEAFF	TGTGCCACCAGCAGAGATTTTCGGGTAATGAACACTGAAGCTTTCTTT
TRBJ1-2	TRBV11-2	-	-	CASSFGGGYTF	TGTGCCAGCAGCTTCGGTGGTGGCTACACCTTC
TRBJ2-7	TRBV30	-	-	CAWRTWDTSSYEQYF	TGTGCCTGGAGAACATGGGACACCAGCTCCTACGAGCAGTACTTC
TRBJ1-2	TRBV18	once	-	CASSPQNGDYGYTF	TGTGCCAGCTCACCTCAGAACGGAGACTATGGCTACACCTTC
TRBJ2-2	TRBV4-3	-	TRBD2	CASSQRGLAGEMNTGELFF	TGCGCCAGCAGCCAGCGGGGACTAGCGGGAGAGATGAACACCGGGGAGCTGTTTTTT
TRBJ2-7	TRBV3-1/TRBV3-2	-	TRBD1	CASSLRIQGRYEQYF	TGTGCCAGCAGCCTAAGAATACAGGGGCGGTACGAGCAGTACTTC
TRBJ2-1	TRBV2	-	TRBD2	CASSESGTYNEQFF	TGTGCCAGCAGTGAAAGCGGGACCTACAATGAGCAGTTCTTC
TRBJ2-7	TRBV5-1	-	-	CASSLGGRGLSYEQYF	TGCGCCAGCAGCTTGGGGGGCAGGGGCCTCTCCTACGAGCAGTACTTC
TRBJ1-2	TRBV6-5	few	TRBD1	CASSSTGFYGYTF	TGTGCCAGCAGCTCGACAGGGTTCTATGGCTACACCTTC
TRBJ2-7	TRBV6-5	-	-	CASSGQPSSYEQYF	TGTGCCAGCTCTGGACAGCCCAGCTCCTACGAGCAGTACTTC
TRBJ1-2	TRBV7-8	-	TRBD1	CASSQDRDYGYTF	TGTGCCAGCAGCCAGGACAGGGACTATGGCTACACCTTC
TRBJ1-1	TRBV15	-	-	CATSRGRGTSNTEAFF	TGTGCCACCAGCAGAGGGCGCGGGACTTCCAACACTGAAGCTTTCTTT
TRBJ2-7	TRBV7-6	-	-	CASSSSPGPTYEQYF	TGTGCCAGCAGCTCCAGTCCAGGGCCCACCTACGAGCAGTACTTC
TRBJ2-1	TRBV3-1/TRBV3-2	once	TRBD2	CASSNKGGTSGRWQFF	TGTGCCAGCAGCAATAAAGGGGGGACTAGCGGGAGATGGCAGTTCTTC
TRBJ2-3	TRBV18	-	-	CASSPPSGFVDTQYF	TGTGCCAGCTCACCACCTTCAGGATTTGTAGATACGCAGTATTTT
TRBJ2-1	TRBV14	-	TRBD1	CASSLRQGAYNEQFF	TGTGCCAGCAGTCTAAGACAGGGGGCCTACAATGAGCAGTTCTTC
TRBJ2-3	TRBV19	-	TRBD2	CASSTTSGGSDTQYF	TGTGCCAGTAGTACGACTAGCGGGGGTTCAGATACGCAGTATTTT
TRBJ2-5	TRBV10-1	-	TRBD2	CASSVEGLAGQETQYF	TGCGCCAGCAGTGTCGAGGGACTAGCGGGACAAGAGACCCAGTACTTC
TRBJ1-2	TRBV27	-	-	CASSFSTRPGLGYTF	TGTGCCAGCAGTTTTTCGACCCGTCCTGGGCTTGGCTACACCTTC
TRBJ1-1	TRBV6-5	-	-	CATTTPNTEAFF	TGTGCCACCACCACACCGAACACTGAAGCTTTCTTT
TRBJ1-2	TRBV4-2	-	-	CASSQGGPLNYGYTF	TGTGCCAGCAGCCAAGGGGGGCCCCTTAACTATGGCTACACCTTC
TRBJ2-7	TRBV5-6	-	-	CASSLGAGTYEQYF	TGTGCCAGCAGCTTGGGCGCAGGAACCTACGAGCAGTACTTC
TRBJ1-2	TRBV6-5	-	TRBD1	CASTRDREFDGYTF	TGTGCCAGCACCAGGGACAGGGAGTTCGATGGCTACACCTTC
TRBJ2-2	TRBV7-2	-	TRBD2	CASSRTSGLSSGELFF	TGTGCCAGCAGCCGGACTAGCGGGTTAAGTTCCGGGGAGCTGTTTTTT
TRBJ1-6	TRBV3-1/TRBV3-2	-	TRBD1	CASSQVGTGGNSPLHF	TGTGCCAGCAGCCAAGTGGGGACAGGGGGCAATTCACCCCTCCACTTT
TRBJ1-2	TRBV24-1	once	-	CATSQGFFYGYTF	TGTGCCACCAGTCAGGGGTTCTTTTATGGCTACACCTTC
TRBJ2-3	TRBV28	-	TRBD1	CASSFRVRGQTLHTQYF	TGTGCCAGCAGTTTTCGGGTACGGGGACAGACCCTCCATACGCAGTATTTT
TRBJ1-3	TRBV7-8	-	-	CASTLAGNTIYF	TGTGCCAGCACTCTTGCTGGAAACACCATATATTTT
TRBJ1-5	TRBV19	-	TRBD1	CASSTGTGWFGSNQPQHF	TGTGCCAGTAGTACCGGGACAGGGTGGTTTGGTAGCAATCAGCCCCAGCATTTT
TRBJ1-2	TRBV21-1	-	-	CASSNRSRTGPPQGYTF	TGTGCCAGCAGCAATAGAAGCCGGACAGGGCCCCCACAAGGCTACACCTTC
TRBJ1-5	TRBV20-1	few	TRBD1	CSASKDRGNQPQHF	TGCAGTGCTAGTAAGGACAGGGGCAATCAGCCCCAGCATTTT
TRBJ2-1	TRBV12-3/TRBV12-4	-	-	CASSSLWADEQFF	TGTGCCAGCAGTTCTCTATGGGCCGATGAGCAGTTCTTC
TRBJ1-2	TRBV11-2	-	TRBD1	CASSRTGTGCTF	TGTGCCAGCAGCAGGACTGGGACAGGGTGCACCTTC
TRBJ2-3	TRBV2	-	-	CASRGAPTDTQYF	TGTGCCAGCAGGGGGGCCCCCACAGATACGCAGTATTTT
TRBJ2-3	TRBV7-2	-	-	CASSFVRGATDTQYF	TGTGCCAGCAGCTTCGTCCGGGGGGCGACAGATACGCAGTATTTT